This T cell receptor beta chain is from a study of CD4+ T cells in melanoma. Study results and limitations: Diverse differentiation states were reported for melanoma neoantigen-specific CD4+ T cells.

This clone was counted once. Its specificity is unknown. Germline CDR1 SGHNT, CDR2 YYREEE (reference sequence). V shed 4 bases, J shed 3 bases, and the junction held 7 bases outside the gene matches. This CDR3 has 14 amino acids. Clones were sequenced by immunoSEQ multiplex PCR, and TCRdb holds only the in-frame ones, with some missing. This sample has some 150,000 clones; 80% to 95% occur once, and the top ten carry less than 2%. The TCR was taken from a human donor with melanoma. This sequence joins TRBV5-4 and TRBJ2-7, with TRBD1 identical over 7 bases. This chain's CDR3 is CASSPDRSIYEQYF. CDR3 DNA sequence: TGTGCCAGCAGCCCGGACAGGAGCATCTACGAGCAGTACTTC.